This T cell receptor (beta chain) was recovered during a study of beta chain features in type 1 diabetes. Regarding the study as a whole: In all four CD4+ subsets, TCRB CDR3 length was significantly, moderately reduced in type 1 diabetes.

On average, the one heparinised blood draw given by each donor was about 116 mL. Purity exceeding 98% was reached by all sorted populations. Expressed TCRB transcripts were sequenced, since all the RNA that had been isolated was reverse transcribed. Assay used: immunoSEQ multiplex PCR; TCRdb lists only in-frame clones, some missing. Here the sample spans 360,000 or so clones, about 18% being singletons. This clone has a handful of counts. Its antigen is as yet unknown. Germline V gene lookup returns CDR1 SEHNR and CDR2 FQNEAQ (reference sequence). Trimming at V came to 4 bases and at J to 4 bases, leaving 4 bases not matched to a gene. The CDR3 contains 14 residues.

This receptor was obtained from a woman between 18 and 30 years old in good health. The chain carries TRBV7-9 and TRBJ1-1; 9 bases are shared with TRBD1. The source material was naive CD4+ T cells from blood. The CDR3 reads CASSSQGAVTEAFF. As DNA, the CDR3 is TGTGCCAGCAGCTCACAGGGGGCGGTCACTGAAGCTTTCTTT.